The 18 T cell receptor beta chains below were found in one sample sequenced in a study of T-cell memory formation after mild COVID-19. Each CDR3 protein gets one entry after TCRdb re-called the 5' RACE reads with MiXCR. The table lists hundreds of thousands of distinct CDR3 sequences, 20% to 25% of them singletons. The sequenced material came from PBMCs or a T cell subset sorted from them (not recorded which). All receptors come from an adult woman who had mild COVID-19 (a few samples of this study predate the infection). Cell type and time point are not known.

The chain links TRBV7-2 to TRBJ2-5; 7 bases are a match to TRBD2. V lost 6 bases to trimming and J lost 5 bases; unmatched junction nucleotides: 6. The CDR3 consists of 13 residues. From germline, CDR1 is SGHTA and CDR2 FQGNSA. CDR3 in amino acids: CASRSGARETQYF. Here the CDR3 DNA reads TGTGCCAGCAGAAGCGGGGCCAGGGAGACCCAGTACTTC.

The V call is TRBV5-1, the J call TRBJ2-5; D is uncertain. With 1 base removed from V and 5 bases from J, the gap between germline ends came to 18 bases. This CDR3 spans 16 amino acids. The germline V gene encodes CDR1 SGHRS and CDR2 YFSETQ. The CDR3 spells CASSLSPTQPAETQYF. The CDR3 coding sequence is TGCGCCAGCAGCTTGTCTCCTACCCAGCCGGCGGAGACCCAGTACTTC.

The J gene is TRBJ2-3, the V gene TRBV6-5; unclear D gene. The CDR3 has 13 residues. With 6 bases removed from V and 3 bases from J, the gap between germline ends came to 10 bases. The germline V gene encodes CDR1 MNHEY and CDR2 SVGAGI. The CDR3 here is CASRLDITDTQYF. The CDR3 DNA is TGTGCCAGCAGGCTCGATATTACAGATACGCAGTATTTT.

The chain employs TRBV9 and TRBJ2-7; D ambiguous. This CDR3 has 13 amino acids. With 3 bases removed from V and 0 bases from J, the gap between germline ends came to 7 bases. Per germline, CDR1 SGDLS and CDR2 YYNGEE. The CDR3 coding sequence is TGTGCCAGCAGCGGGGAATACTCCTACGAGCAGTACTTC. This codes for CASSGEYSYEQYF.

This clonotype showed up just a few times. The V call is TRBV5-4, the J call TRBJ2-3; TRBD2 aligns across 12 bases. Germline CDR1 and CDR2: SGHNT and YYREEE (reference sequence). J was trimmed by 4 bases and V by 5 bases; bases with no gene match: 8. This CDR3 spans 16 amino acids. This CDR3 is CASSSPTSGGADTQYF. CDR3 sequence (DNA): TGTGCCAGCAGTTCGCCGACTAGCGGGGGCGCAGATACGCAGTATTTT.

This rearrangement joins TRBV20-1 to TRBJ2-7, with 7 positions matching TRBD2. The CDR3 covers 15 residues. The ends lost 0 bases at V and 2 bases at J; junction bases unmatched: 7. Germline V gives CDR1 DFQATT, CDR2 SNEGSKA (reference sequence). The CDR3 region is CSARDHSGLAYEQYF. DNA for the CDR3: TGCAGTGCTAGAGATCATTCCGGACTAGCCTACGAGCAGTACTTC.

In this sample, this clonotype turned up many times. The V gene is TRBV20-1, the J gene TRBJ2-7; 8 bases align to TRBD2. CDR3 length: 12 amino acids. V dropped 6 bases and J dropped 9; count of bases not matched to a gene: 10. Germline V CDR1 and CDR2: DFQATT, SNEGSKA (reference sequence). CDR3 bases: TGCAGTGCCCCGGGAGCGGGGGTGGGGCAGTACTTC. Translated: CSAPGAGVGQYF.

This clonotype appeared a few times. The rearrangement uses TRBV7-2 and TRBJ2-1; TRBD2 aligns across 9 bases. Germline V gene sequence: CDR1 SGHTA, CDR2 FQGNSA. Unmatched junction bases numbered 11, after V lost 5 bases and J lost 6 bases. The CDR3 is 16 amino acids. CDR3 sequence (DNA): TGTGCCAGCAGCACGGGAGGTGCGGGAGGGGTCAATGAGCAGTTCTTC. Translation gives CASSTGGAGGVNEQFF.

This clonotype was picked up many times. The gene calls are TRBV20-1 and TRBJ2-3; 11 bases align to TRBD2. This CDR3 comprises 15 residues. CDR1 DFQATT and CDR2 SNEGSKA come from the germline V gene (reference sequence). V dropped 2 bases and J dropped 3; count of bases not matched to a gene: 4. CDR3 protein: CSARPTSGRTDTQYF. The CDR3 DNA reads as TGCAGTGCTAGACCCACTAGCGGGAGAACAGATACGCAGTATTTT.

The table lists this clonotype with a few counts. The CDR3 DNA reads as TGTGCCAGCAGCCCTCAGACTAGCGGGGTGGGCACAGATACGCAGTATTTT. Residues: CASSPQTSGVGTDTQYF. The genes are TRBV7-3 and TRBJ2-3; the match to TRBD2 covers 11 bases. Germline CDR1 reads SGHTA; CDR2 reads FQGTGA. V lost 5 bases and J lost 1; bases outside the gene matches: 8. This CDR3 comprises 17 residues.

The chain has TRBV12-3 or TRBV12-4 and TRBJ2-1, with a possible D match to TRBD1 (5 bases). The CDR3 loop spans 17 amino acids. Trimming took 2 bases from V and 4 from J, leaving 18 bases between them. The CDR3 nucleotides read TGTGCCAGCAGTTTATTCAAGGCAGGGAATAAATACAATGAGCAGTTCTTC. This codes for CASSLFKAGNKYNEQFF.

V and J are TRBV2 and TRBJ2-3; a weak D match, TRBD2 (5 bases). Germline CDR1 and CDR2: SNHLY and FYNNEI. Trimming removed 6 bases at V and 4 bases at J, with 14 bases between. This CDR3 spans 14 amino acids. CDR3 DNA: TGTGCCAGCAGCTTCTCTAGCTTCCCAGATACGCAGTATTTT. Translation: CASSFSSFPDTQYF.

The CDR3 loop is CASSPIPGALNEQYF. In DNA form, the CDR3 reads TGTGCCAGCAGCCCCATCCCAGGGGCTCTCAACGAGCAGTACTTC. This chain joins TRBV27 and TRBJ2-7; possible D gene TRBD1, 6 bases. Trimming took 6 bases from V and 5 from J, leaving 20 bases between them. There are 15 residues in the CDR3. Germline lookup yields CDR1 MNHEY and CDR2 SMNVEV (reference sequence).

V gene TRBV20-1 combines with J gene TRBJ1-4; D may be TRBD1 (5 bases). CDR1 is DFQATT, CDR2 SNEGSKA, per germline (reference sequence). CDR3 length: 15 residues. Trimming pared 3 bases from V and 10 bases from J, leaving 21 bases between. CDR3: CSASRWSEGIGKLFF. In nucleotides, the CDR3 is TGCAGTGCTAGTCGCTGGTCGGAGGGGATAGGAAAACTGTTTTTT.

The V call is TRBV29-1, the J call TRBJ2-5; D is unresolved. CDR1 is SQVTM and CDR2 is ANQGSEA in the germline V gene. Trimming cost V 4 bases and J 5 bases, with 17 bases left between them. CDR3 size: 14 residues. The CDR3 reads CSVGAVSLVETQYF. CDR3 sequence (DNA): TGCAGCGTTGGTGCGGTCTCACTCGTGGAGACCCAGTACTTC.

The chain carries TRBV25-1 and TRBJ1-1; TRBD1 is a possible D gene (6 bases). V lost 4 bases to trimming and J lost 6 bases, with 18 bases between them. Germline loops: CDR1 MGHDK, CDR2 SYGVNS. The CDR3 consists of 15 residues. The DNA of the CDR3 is TGTGCCAGCAGTGGGGGCTCTGACAGGAGTGCTGAAGCTTTCTTT. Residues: CASSGGSDRSAEAFF. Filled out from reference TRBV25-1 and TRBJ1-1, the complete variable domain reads EADIYQTPRYLVIGTGKKITLECSQTMGHDKMYWYQQDPGMELHLIHYSYGVNSTEKGDLSSESTVSRIRTEHFPLTLESARPSHTSQYLCASSGGSDRSAEAFFGQGTRLTVV.

The CDR3 DNA reads as TGTGCCACATTTTTAGATACGCAGTATTTT. Translation gives CATFLDTQYF. The genes are TRBV6-5 and TRBJ2-3; D not resolved. Per the germline V gene, CDR1 is MNHEY and CDR2 is SVGAGI. Trimming removed 10 bases from V and 5 bases from J, with 7 bases in between. The CDR3 length is 10 residues.

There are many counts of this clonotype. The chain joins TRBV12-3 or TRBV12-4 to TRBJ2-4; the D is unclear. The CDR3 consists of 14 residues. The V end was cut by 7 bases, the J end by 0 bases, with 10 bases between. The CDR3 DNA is TGTGCCAGCACCCGTGGGGTAGCCAAAAACATTCAGTACTTC. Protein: CASTRGVAKNIQYF.